These 25 T cell receptor beta chains share one sample of origin, sequenced in a study of beta chain features in type 1 diabetes. Sequenced material consisted of expressed TCRB transcripts (all of the isolated RNA was reverse transcribed). Some clones are missing from TCRdb's copy, which holds only in-frame ones; the method was immunoSEQ multiplex PCR. The data show fewer than 250,000 clones, with about 71% seen just once and approximately 0.053% held by the top ten. Sample: naive CD4+ T cells from blood. Receptors were obtained from a man aged 25 to 45 in good health.

In nucleotides, the CDR3 is TGTGCCAGCAGCGTAGCTACAGGGCGCGAGCAGTACTTC. This gives the protein CASSVATGREQYF. The chain uses TRBV9 and TRBJ2-7, with a tentative D call TRBD1 (6 bases). Germline V gene sequence: CDR1 SGDLS, CDR2 YYNGEE. This CDR3 comprises 13 residues. V dropped 0 bases and J dropped 6 bases, with 10 bases sitting between them.

The rearrangement links TRBV7-2 to TRBJ2-7; D is ambiguous. This CDR3 spans 14 amino acids. V lost 5 bases and J lost 0, with 11 bases in between. Germline assignment: CDR1 SGHTA and CDR2 FQGNSA. The CDR3 here is CASSDRSGSYEQYF. The CDR3, as DNA: TGTGCCAGCAGCGATAGGTCTGGCTCCTACGAGCAGTACTTC.

The CDR3 is CASSLVTYNEQFF. In DNA, the CDR3 is TGTGCCAGCAGCTTAGTAACCTACAATGAGCAGTTCTTC. The chain joins TRBV7-9 to TRBJ2-1; D is undetermined. Trimming removed 1 base at V and 2 bases at J, with 3 bases between. Germline CDR1 reads SEHNR; CDR2 reads FQNEAQ (reference sequence). The CDR3 runs 13 residues.

The chain employs TRBV29-1 and TRBJ1-1, with TRBD1 as a possible D gene (6 bases). The V gene lost 6 bases and the J gene lost 1 base, with 12 bases spanning the gap. The CDR3 loop spans 13 amino acids. CDR1 is SQVTM and CDR2 is ANQGSEA in the germline V gene. CDR3 amino acids: CSVAGHSNTEAFF. CDR3 coding DNA: TGCAGCGTCGCGGGACACTCGAACACTGAAGCTTTCTTT.

This rearrangement joins TRBV10-3 to TRBJ2-7, with 9 bases lining up with TRBD2. The V gene's germline CDR1 is ENHRY and CDR2 SYGVKD. CDR3 length: 15 residues. Germline trimming cut 2 bases from V and 2 bases from J; bases unmatched to any gene: 4. The CDR3 coding sequence is TGTGCCATCAGTGAGAGTAGCGGGGGTGCCTACGAGCAGTACTTC. Amino acid sequence: CAISESSGGAYEQYF.

The rearrangement joins TRBV30 to TRBJ1-2; no reliable D call. Germline V lookup: CDR1 GTSNPN, CDR2 SVGIG (reference sequence). The CDR3 covers 13 residues. V shed 0 bases and J shed 5 bases, with 10 bases lying between them. In DNA form, the CDR3 reads TGTGCCTGGAGTGTACCGCCGTTGTATGGCTACACCTTC. The encoded protein is CAWSVPPLYGYTF.

This clone showed up just a few times. The rearrangement uses TRBV20-1 and TRBJ1-2, with D hard to call. Trimming took off 5 bases at V and 1 base at J, with 5 bases between the two ends. This CDR3 is 11 amino acids long. CDR1 and CDR2 from the germline V gene are DFQATT and SNEGSKA (reference sequence). The DNA of the CDR3 is TGCAGTGCTCCGGATAACTATGGCTACACCTTC. This translates into CSAPDNYGYTF.

The genes are TRBV4-3 and TRBJ2-1, with D possibly TRBD1 on 5 matching bases. The CDR3 covers 14 residues. CDR1 LGHNA and CDR2 YSLEER come from the germline V gene. The V and J ends lost 0 bases and 7 bases respectively, with 10 bases between them. As DNA, the CDR3 is TGCGCCAGCAGCCAAGACAGGGATCGGAATGAGCAGTTCTTC. Protein sequence: CASSQDRDRNEQFF.

V gene TRBV2 combines with J gene TRBJ2-3; no clear D. Looked up from germline, CDR1 is SNHLY and CDR2 is FYNNEI. The V end lost 1 base, the J end lost 6 bases, and 8 bases lay between the germline ends. The CDR3 loop spans 13 amino acids. This CDR3 is CASSEGYRDTQYF. As DNA, the CDR3 is TGTGCCAGCAGTGAAGGGTACCGGGATACGCAGTATTTT.

This clone was counted a single time. The chain couples TRBV29-1 to TRBJ2-2; TRBD1 agrees at 9 bases. This CDR3 has 14 residues. Germline values: CDR1 SQVTM, CDR2 ANQGSEA. With V trimmed by 6 bases and J by 2 bases, 4 bases remained unmatched. The CDR3 DNA reads TGCAGCGTCCGGGGACAGGGAAACACCGGGGAGCTGTTTTTT. It is translated as CSVRGQGNTGELFF.

This sequence joins TRBV2 and TRBJ1-1; D might be TRBD1 (6 bases). This CDR3 region has 15 residues. Trimming removed 7 bases from V and 1 base from J, with 16 bases in between. The germline gives CDR1 SNHLY, CDR2 FYNNEI. The CDR3 nucleotides are TGTGCCAGCAAGGTGGCGGGACACCCGAACACTGAAGCTTTCTTT. Its protein is CASKVAGHPNTEAFF.

The gene calls are TRBV27 and TRBJ2-5, with 7 bases matching TRBD1. J was trimmed by 5 bases and V by 6 bases; bases with no gene match: 6. From germline, CDR1 is MNHEY and CDR2 SMNVEV (reference sequence). CDR3 length equals 13 residues. The CDR3 DNA reads as TGTGCCAGCAGCAACGACAGGGAGGAGACCCAGTACTTC. Encoded protein: CASSNDREETQYF.

The V call is TRBV10-3, the J call TRBJ2-5, with D perhaps given as TRBD1 or TRBD2 (5 bases each). The germline V and J ends were trimmed by 11 bases and 0 bases, with 13 bases remaining between them. The V gene's germline CDR1 is ENHRY and CDR2 SYGVKD. This CDR3 has 13 residues. As DNA, the CDR3 is TGTGCCTCTCAGAGGGGCCACCAAGAGACCCAGTACTTC. It encodes CASQRGHQETQYF.

The chain couples TRBV30 to TRBJ1-2; a possible D gene is TRBD1 (5 bases). The length of the CDR3 is 12 residues. CDR1 and CDR2 (germline): GTSNPN, SVGIG (reference sequence). Trimming cost V 4 bases and J 0 bases, with 6 bases left between them. The CDR3 sequence is CAWKDTNYGYTF. CDR3 in DNA: TGTGCCTGGAAGGACACTAACTATGGCTACACCTTC.

The genes are TRBV7-6 and TRBJ2-1; weak D call: TRBD2 (5 bases). Germline V gene sequence: CDR1 SGHVS, CDR2 FNYEAQ. Trimming took 5 bases from V and 0 from J, leaving 17 bases between them. There are 17 residues in the CDR3. The CDR3 DNA follows: TGTGCCAGCAGCATTCTCCCCGGACTGAGCTCCTACAATGAGCAGTTCTTC. Amino acids: CASSILPGLSSYNEQFF.

This clone came up a few times. The chain is built from TRBV7-9 and TRBJ2-4; D is ambiguous. The CDR3 is 16 amino acids. In germline, CDR1 is SEHNR, CDR2 FQNEAQ (reference sequence). Trimming stripped 4 bases from V and 0 bases from J, with 13 bases between. CDR3 residues: CASSSIGQLAKNIQYF. CDR3 DNA sequence: TGTGCCAGCAGCTCAATAGGGCAGCTAGCCAAAAACATTCAGTACTTC.

The V gene is TRBV7-2, the J gene TRBJ2-3; D gene ambiguous. CDR3 length: 12 residues. Per the germline V gene, CDR1 is SGHTA and CDR2 is FQGNSA. The V end was cut by 1 base, the J end by 5 bases, with 4 bases between. CDR3: CASSLGIDTQYF. In DNA, the CDR3 is TGTGCCAGCAGCTTAGGGATAGATACGCAGTATTTT. The full variable domain, with the rest looked up from reference TRBV7-2 and TRBJ2-3, is GAGVSQSPSNKVTEKGKDVELRCDPISGHTALYWYRQSLGQGLEFLIYFQGNSAPDKSGLPSDRFSAERTGGSVSTLTIQRTQQEDSAVYLCASSLGIDTQYFGPGTRLTVL.

The chain employs TRBV29-1 and TRBJ2-5; TRBD2 is a possible D gene (5 bases). Trimming took 5 bases from V and 0 from J, leaving 7 bases between them. The CDR3 runs to 12 residues. Germline V gene data show CDR1 as SQVTM and CDR2 as ANQGSEA. The CDR3 is CSVWRDQETQYF. CDR3 coding DNA: TGCAGCGTTTGGCGGGACCAAGAGACCCAGTACTTC.

The chain couples TRBV30 to TRBJ2-1; D possibly corresponds to TRBD2 (5 bases). The CDR3 extends over 15 amino acids. Trimming cost V 4 bases and J 4 bases, with 17 bases left between them. The germline V gene has CDR1 GTSNPN and CDR2 SVGIG (reference sequence). CDR3 sequence reads: CAWTLLEVNYNEQFF. Written as DNA, the CDR3 is TGTGCCTGGACCTTACTAGAGGTTAATTACAATGAGCAGTTCTTC.

This chain joins TRBV9 and TRBJ1-4; D unclear. The CDR3 is 15 residues long. V was pared by 0 bases and J by 8 bases, with 14 bases between. CDR1 and CDR2 (germline): SGDLS, YYNGEE. CDR3 loop: CASSVAVGGNEKLFF. Here the CDR3 DNA reads TGTGCCAGCAGCGTAGCGGTTGGAGGGAACGAAAAACTGTTTTTT.

This clone was counted only a few times. The genes are TRBV30 and TRBJ1-4; TRBD1 matches 12 bases. The germline V gene encodes CDR1 GTSNPN and CDR2 SVGIG (reference sequence). The trim removed 1 base at V and 8 bases at J, leaving 17 bases unmatched. This CDR3 comprises 19 residues. CDR3 sequence: CAWSGPKGQGASLSEKLFF. The CDR3 bases are TGTGCCTGGAGTGGACCAAAGGGACAGGGGGCGTCCTTGTCGGAAAAACTGTTTTTT.

The rearrangement uses TRBV30 and TRBJ2-2, with D perhaps TRBD2 (5 bases). CDR3 length: 13 residues. V was pared by 4 bases and J by 0 bases, with 6 bases between. The germline V gene encodes CDR1 GTSNPN and CDR2 SVGIG (reference sequence). The CDR3: CAWKRTNTGELFF. The CDR3 DNA sequence: TGTGCCTGGAAGCGGACGAACACCGGGGAGCTGTTTTTT. Full variable domain (remainder filled in from reference TRBV30 and TRBJ2-2): SQTIHQWPATLVQPVGSPLSLECTVEGTSNPNLYWYRQAAGRGLQLLFYSVGIGQISSEVPQNLSASRPQDRQFILSSKKLLLSDSGFYLCAWKRTNTGELFFGEGSRLTVL.

Turning to this clone: Other DNA sequences in this specimen translate into the identical CDR3. CDR3 residues: CAWSGLAGTGELFF. Here the CDR3 DNA reads TGTGCCTGGAGTGGACTAGCGGGCACCGGGGAGCTGTTTTTT. The chain couples TRBV30 to TRBJ2-2, with 10 bases fitting TRBD2. The V segment lost 1 base and the J segment 4 bases; nucleotides outside the gene matches: 0. Germline values: CDR1 GTSNPN, CDR2 SVGIG (reference sequence). This CDR3 spans 14 amino acids.

The genes are TRBV7-2 and TRBJ2-7, with 9 bases identical to TRBD1. Looked up from germline, CDR1 is SGHTA and CDR2 is FQGNSA. The CDR3 length is 14 residues. V lost 4 bases and J lost 5; bases outside the gene matches: 6. This CDR3 reads CASSYRDRDHEQYF. The CDR3, as DNA: TGTGCCAGCAGCTACCGGGACAGGGACCACGAGCAGTACTTC.

A few counts support this clone. The rearrangement links TRBV30 to TRBJ2-3; 10 nucleotides line up with TRBD2. With 2 bases clipped from V and 2 bases from J, the junction kept 4 bases outside the gene matches. The CDR3 consists of 15 residues. Germline CDR1 reads GTSNPN; CDR2 reads SVGIG (reference sequence). CDR3 bases: TGTGCCTGGAGTCGAGGACTAGCGGACACAGATACGCAGTATTTT. It translates to CAWSRGLADTDTQYF.